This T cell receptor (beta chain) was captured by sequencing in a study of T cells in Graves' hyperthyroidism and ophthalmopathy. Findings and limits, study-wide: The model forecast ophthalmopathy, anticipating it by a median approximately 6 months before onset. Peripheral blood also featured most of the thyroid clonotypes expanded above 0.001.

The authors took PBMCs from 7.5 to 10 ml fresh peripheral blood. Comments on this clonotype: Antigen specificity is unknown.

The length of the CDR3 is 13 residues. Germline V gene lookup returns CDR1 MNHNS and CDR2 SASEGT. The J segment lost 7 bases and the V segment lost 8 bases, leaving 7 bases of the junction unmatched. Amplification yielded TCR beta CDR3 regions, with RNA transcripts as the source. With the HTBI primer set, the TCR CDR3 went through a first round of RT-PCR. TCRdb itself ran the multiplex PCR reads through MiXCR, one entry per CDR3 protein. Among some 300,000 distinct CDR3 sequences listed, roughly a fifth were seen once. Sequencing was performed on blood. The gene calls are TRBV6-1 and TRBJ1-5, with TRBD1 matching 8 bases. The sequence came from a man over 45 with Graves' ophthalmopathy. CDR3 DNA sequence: TGTGCCAGCGCGGACAGGGAGGGCCAGCCCCAGCATTTT. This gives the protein CASADREGQPQHF.